Described below is a single T cell receptor beta chain sequence and its context. The table lists this clone with a few counts. Its antigen remains undetermined. Base qualities are not at hand, and no much larger clone is one base apart. The record originates from a study of graft-versus-host responses after intestinal transplantation (dated by TCRdb to 2020 to 2022). Regarding the complete study: Recipients received multivisceral, liver-intestinal, or isolated intestinal transplants. All recipients received anti-thymocyte globulin induction followed by maintenance tacrolimus and steroids for roughly three years. Bulk TCR-beta CDR3 sequencing was used to track graft-versus-host and host-versus-graft alloreactive T cell clones in the graft, circulation and bone marrow after intestinal transplantation. Alloreactive clones were identified by sequencing pre-transplant mixed lymphocyte reaction products and comparing these products with unstimulated pre-transplant donor and recipient T cells. The cohort enrolled about two dozen intestinal transplant recipients including one retransplant, and a few patients lacking pretransplant specimens were excluded. A peak of at least 4% donor T cells among recipient peripheral blood mononuclear cells was the definition used for donor T cell macrochimerism. Rather than being sequenced by the commercial service, samples from three later patients were sequenced in-house on an Illumina MiSeq and processed with MiXCR. Summary of the overall study and its limitations: Early after transplant, declines in HvG clones were associated with peak levels of circulating GvH clones. Conclusions were limited by the relatively low number and heterogeneity of intestinal transplant patients. In patients with donor T cell macrochimerism, the allografts had high GvH to HvG T cell clonal ratios. GvH clones were found in recipient bone marrow, and some of the GvH clones appeared earlier in ileal mucosa or blood, which is consistent with an intestinal mucosal origin.

In the first month after transplant, blood samples were collected up to 4 times, and after that at least monthly when available. Libraries were made using the immunoSEQ multiplex PCR assay. Adaptive Biotechnologies carried out high-throughput TCR-beta CDR3 sequencing of genomic DNA for most patients. Concerning the study's data processing: TCR sequencing data for roughly 17 patients were retrieved from Adaptive's ImmunoSEQ software; three other patients were processed with MiXCR and VDJtools. CDR3 nucleotide sequences shared between donor and recipient were removed because their origin could not be assigned. At least 2-fold expansion over unstimulated cells and a minimum CFSE-low frequency of 0.002% (template counts) or 0.001% (read counts) were required for clones to be classified as alloreactive. A clone was considered mappable if detected in the sequenced pre-transplant spleen, lymph node, or MLR CFSE-low populations of the donor or recipient. The cumulative frequency of alloreactive clones was calculated as a percentage of all sequences, weighted by copy number. Held by TCRdb, this immuneACCESS table contains in-frame sequences only and omits some clones. Under half of the omission traces to an unresolved V gene where checked; the cause of the rest is unknown. The V and J calls and clone size come from that table; D and trimming were worked out from the DNA. Within this sample are some 22,000 clones, with 85% to 95% of them counted one time only. The top ten hold just under 2% of the sample.

V is clipped by 1 base and J by 2 bases, and the sequence between their germline boundaries is 7 bases long. Its CDR3 holds 14 amino acids, cysteine through phenylalanine. Of the read, only the CDR3 DNA is kept; its 42 bases are in frame from base 1. For CDR1 and CDR2, the germline V gene lists SGHRS and YFSETQ. This sample comprised PBMCs, obtained about 41 days after intestinal transplant. The chain is made from TRBV5-1 and TRBJ1-3; the D gene lacks a confident call. This TCR derives from a human patient who received an intestinal transplant, so some T cells may come from the graft donor. The CDR3 in this case is CASSLSSTGNTIYF. Read as DNA, the sequence is TGCGCCAGCAGCTTGAGTTCGACTGGAAACACCATATATTTT.